Shown below are 29 T cell receptor beta chains from a single sample sequenced in a study of shared clonotypes between healthy human individuals. Only in-frame clones appear in the TCRdb table, and some are missing; sequencing was by immunoSEQ multiplex PCR. The sample consists of about 92,000 clones, around 47% of them appearing once. The source material was PBMCs. Receptors originate from a middle-aged woman in good health. Some clones in this sample may be carry-over from other donors' samples.

Ten or more counts support this clone. The V and J genes are TRBV9 and TRBJ2-7, with D maybe TRBD1 (6 bases). The CDR3 covers 14 residues. Germline V CDR1 and CDR2: SGDLS, YYNGEE. Trimming pared 9 bases from V and 0 bases from J, leaving 16 bases between. DNA of the CDR3: TGTGCCACTAAGCGACAGGATAGCTCCTACGAGCAGTACTTC. This translates into CATKRQDSSYEQYF.

The chain couples TRBV7-2 to TRBJ2-7, with 7 bases identical to TRBD1. Germline CDR1 reads SGHTA; CDR2 reads FQGNSA. The junction had 5 bases not matched to a gene; V was cut back by 1 base and J by 5 bases. This CDR3 has 14 residues. CDR3 sequence (DNA): TGTGCCAGCAGCTTAGGCGGACAGGCGGACGAGCAGTACTTC. This gives the protein CASSLGGQADEQYF.

This clone appeared many times. V usage is TRBV9 and J usage is TRBJ2-1, with unresolved D. V was shortened by 3 bases and J by 0 bases, with 10 bases between the two germline ends. CDR1 is SGDLS, CDR2 YYNGEE, per germline. This CDR3 comprises 15 residues. This CDR3 is CASSARVSSYNEQFF. DNA of the CDR3: TGTGCCAGCAGCGCCCGGGTCAGCTCCTACAATGAGCAGTTCTTC.

V is TRBV28 and J is TRBJ2-1; 11 bases are a match to TRBD2. There are 17 residues in the CDR3. With 3 bases clipped from V and 1 base from J, the junction kept 5 bases outside the gene matches. CDR1 is MDHEN and CDR2 is SYDVKM in the germline V gene. The CDR3: CASSFPIAGGSYNEQFF. The CDR3 region has the DNA TGTGCCAGCAGTTTTCCTATAGCGGGAGGGTCCTACAATGAGCAGTTCTTC. The full variable domain, completed using reference TRBV28 and TRBJ2-1, is DVKVTQSSRYLVKRTGEKVFLECVQDMDHENMFWYRQDPGLGLRLIYFSYDVKMKEKGDIPEGYSVSREKKERFSLILESASTNQTSMYLCASSFPIAGGSYNEQFFGPGTRLTVL.

By sample share, this clone is medium-sized. The gene calls are TRBV20-1 and TRBJ1-4; no clear D. Germline V gene data show CDR1 as DFQATT and CDR2 as SNEGSKA (reference sequence). The CDR3 spans 11 residues. Trimming took off 6 bases at V and 8 bases at J, with 10 bases between the two ends. The CDR3 nucleotides read TGCAGTGCCGGTTGGCGGGAAAAACTGTTTTTT. Translated: CSAGWREKLFF.

To note about this clone: A much larger clone differs by one base, so this may be a read error. The chain joins TRBV30 to TRBJ2-7; D is unclear. The V gene lost 2 bases and the J gene lost 12 bases, with 20 bases spanning the gap. Looked up from germline, CDR1 is GTSNPN and CDR2 is SVGIG (reference sequence). There are 13 residues in the CDR3. CDR3 nucleotides: TGTGCCTGGAGTATGCCGGTGGAGCCGTTTGCGTACTTC. Protein: CAWSMPVEPFAYF.

This clone was counted ten times or more. The V and J genes are TRBV5-8 and TRBJ2-7; TRBD1 might be the D (6 bases). The ends were cut back, 4 bases at V and 0 bases at J, with 14 bases in the middle. Germline V lookup: CDR1 SGHTS, CDR2 YDEGEE. This CDR3 comprises 15 residues. The CDR3 is CASSPRVGASYEQYF. The CDR3 nucleotides are TGTGCCAGCAGCCCCCGGGTGGGGGCCTCCTACGAGCAGTACTTC.

The chain has TRBV4-3 and TRBJ2-2, with a tentative D call TRBD2 (6 bases). Germline assignment: CDR1 LGHNA and CDR2 YSLEER. This CDR3 comprises 16 residues. Trimming removed 3 bases from V and 4 bases from J, with 15 bases in between. The DNA for the CDR3 is TGCGCCAGCAGCCAGAGCCTTTACGGGGGCACCGGGGAGCTGTTTTTT. Translated: CASSQSLYGGTGELFF.

The table lists this clone with a few counts. This chain joins TRBV7-9 and TRBJ2-5; 7 nucleotides line up with TRBD2. The assigned J gene may be wrong: the sequence end matches TRBJ2-7 better. Germline CDR1 and CDR2: SEHNR and FQNEAQ (reference sequence). CDR3 length equals 16 residues. CDR3 nucleotide sequence: TGTGCCAGCAGCTTAGCGGGAGGGCCCACTAGATACGAGCAGTACTTC. Protein sequence: CASSLAGGPTRYEQYF.

This sequence joins TRBV7-9 and TRBJ2-7; a possible D gene is TRBD1 (7 bases). Per the germline V gene, CDR1 is SEHNR and CDR2 is FQNEAQ (reference sequence). The CDR3 runs to 14 residues. Trimming took 4 bases from V and 6 from J, leaving 16 bases between them. The CDR3 region has the DNA TGTGCCAGCAGCTCGCCACCAGGGGGGCTCGAGCAGTACTTC. It encodes CASSSPPGGLEQYF.

The chain combines TRBV5-4 with TRBJ2-5; D uncertain. The V gene lost 3 bases and the J gene lost 5 bases, with 17 bases spanning the gap. Germline V lookup: CDR1 SGHNT, CDR2 YYREEE (reference sequence). CDR3 length: 15 amino acids. The DNA of the CDR3 is TGTGCCAGCAGCTCACCGACTGGAACCGCTGAGACCCAGTACTTC. Protein: CASSSPTGTAETQYF.

The chain is built from TRBV9 and TRBJ2-5, with 7 bases identical to TRBD2. This CDR3 contains 14 residues. The junction had 4 bases not matched to a gene; V was cut back by 3 bases and J by 2 bases. Per germline, CDR1 SGDLS and CDR2 YYNGEE. The CDR3 here is CASSAGLTQETQYF. In DNA, the CDR3 is TGTGCCAGCAGCGCGGGACTAACTCAAGAGACCCAGTACTTC.

J is TRBJ2-7 and V is TRBV9; TRBD2 agrees at 14 bases. Germline-derived CDR1 and CDR2 are SGDLS and YYNGEE. CDR3 length: 14 amino acids. Trimming cost V 4 bases and J 8 bases; bases outside gene matches: 5. CDR3 DNA: TGTGCCAGCAGCCCGGGACTAGCGGGAGATCAGCAGTACTTC. Protein: CASSPGLAGDQQYF.

This chain uses TRBV28 with TRBJ2-2; possible D gene TRBD2, 5 bases. CDR3 length equals 16 residues. Germline V gene data show CDR1 as MDHEN and CDR2 as SYDVKM. V was trimmed by 3 bases and J by 1 base, leaving 12 bases between them. CDR3 loop: CASSFLRGRNTGELFF. CDR3 DNA sequence: TGTGCCAGCAGTTTTTTACGAGGGCGGAACACCGGGGAGCTGTTTTTT.

In its sample, this clone was seen once. The gene calls are TRBV30 and TRBJ2-7; TRBD2 aligns across 8 bases. J gave up 10 bases and V 0 bases, and 5 bases lay outside the gene matches. Germline CDR1 is GTSNPN and CDR2 is SVGIG (reference sequence). This CDR3 contains 12 residues. CDR3 sequence reads: CAWSVRGGPQYF. CDR3 bases: TGTGCCTGGAGTGTACGGGGGGGGCCCCAGTACTTC.

The chain combines TRBV18 with TRBJ1-1; no reliable D call. V lost 3 bases and J 2 bases, leaving 16 bases between the germline ends. The germline gives CDR1 KGHSH, CDR2 LQKENI. The CDR3 is 16 residues long. The CDR3 nucleotides read TGTGCCAGCTCACCGACCTGGGGTGGGGATAACACTGAAGCTTTCTTT. This gives the protein CASSPTWGGDNTEAFF.

In this sample, this clone turned up a few times. This chain joins TRBV6-1 and TRBJ2-1, with 8 bases fitting TRBD1. The CDR3 extends over 16 amino acids. Trimming cost V 2 bases and J 3 bases; bases outside gene matches: 6. CDR1 is MNHNS and CDR2 is SASEGT in the germline V gene. The CDR3 region is CASSEYGTGFYNEQFF. The CDR3 coding sequence is TGTGCCAGCAGTGAATACGGGACAGGTTTCTACAATGAGCAGTTCTTC.

This clone was counted only a few times. The chain is built from TRBV29-1 and TRBJ1-4; 10 bases are a match to TRBD1. Per the germline V gene, CDR1 is SQVTM and CDR2 is ANQGSEA. Unmatched junction bases numbered 15, after V lost 7 bases and J lost 7 bases. CDR3 length: 16 residues. CDR3 nucleotides: TGCAGCGCCAGGGGACAGGGGCGGAATACACTTGAAAAACTGTTTTTT. Translated: CSARGQGRNTLEKLFF. The variable domain in full, completed from reference TRBV29-1 and TRBJ1-4, reads SAVISQKPSRDICQRGTSLTIQCQVDSQVTMMFWYRQQPGQSLTLIATANQGSEATYESGFVIDKFPISRPNLTFSTLTVSNMSPEDSSIYLCSARGQGRNTLEKLFFGSGTQLSVL.

This sequence joins TRBV5-1 and TRBJ2-5; 7 bases are shared with TRBD1. Germline lookup yields CDR1 SGHRS and CDR2 YFSETQ. V dropped 4 bases and J dropped 5; count of bases not matched to a gene: 8. The length of the CDR3 is 14 residues. CDR3 sequence (DNA): TGCGCCAGCAGCCCGACAGGGTCGGGGGAGACCCAGTACTTC. This translates into CASSPTGSGETQYF.

Ten or more counts support this clone. The chain employs TRBV18 and TRBJ1-2; maybe TRBD1 (6 bases). Germline CDR1 is KGHSH and CDR2 is LQKENI. The CDR3 sequence is 12 residues long. The V end was cut by 6 bases, the J end by 8 bases, with 13 bases between. CDR3 nucleotide sequence: TGTGCCAGCTCCGGGACAAATTACGGCTACACCTTC. Translation: CASSGTNYGYTF.

As regards this clone: It differs at one base from a far larger clone, so likely a read error. The V call is TRBV7-9, the J call TRBJ1-1; D ambiguous. The CDR3 totals 13 residues. Trimming left V 5 bases short and J 0 bases short, with 7 bases between. The germline V gene encodes CDR1 SEHNR and CDR2 FQNEAQ (reference sequence). In DNA form, the CDR3 reads TGTGCCAGCAGCGCACAGATGAACACTGAAGCTTTCTTT. It codes for CASSAQMNTEAFF.

There are a few counts of this clone. The chain combines TRBV28 with TRBJ1-5, with no clear D. Looked up from germline, CDR1 is MDHEN and CDR2 is SYDVKM. V gave up 5 bases and J gave up 6 bases, with 14 bases separating them. The CDR3 length is 14 residues. Here the CDR3 reads CASSPLGSAQPQHF. The CDR3 nucleotides read TGTGCCAGCAGTCCCCTCGGGTCGGCTCAGCCCCAGCATTTT.

The V call is TRBV9, the J call TRBJ2-7; 10 nucleotides line up with TRBD2. The germline gives CDR1 SGDLS, CDR2 YYNGEE. Trimming cost V 4 bases and J 4 bases; bases outside gene matches: 8. CDR3 size: 15 residues. CDR3 in DNA: TGTGCCAGCAGCCCCAGGGAGCGGGAGGGATACGAGCAGTACTTC. Amino acid sequence: CASSPREREGYEQYF.

This clone was recorded a few times. The chain is built from TRBV7-9 and TRBJ2-3; no firm D call. The CDR3 consists of 13 residues. V was cut by 1 base and J by 2 bases, with 4 bases left in between. Germline assignment: CDR1 SEHNR and CDR2 FQNEAQ (reference sequence). CDR3 in DNA: TGTGCCAGCAGCTTAGGGGTCACAGATACGCAGTATTTT. It yields the protein CASSLGVTDTQYF.

Worth noting for this clone: Since a much larger clone is just one base distant, this may be a read error. The CDR3 does not end in the conserved phenylalanine or tryptophan, so this is likely a read error. V and J are TRBV30 and TRBJ2-6, with D possibly being TRBD2 (7 bases). Germline assignment: CDR1 GTSNPN and CDR2 SVGIG (reference sequence). The CDR3 is made up of 14 amino acids. The ends were cut back, 5 bases at V and 3 bases at J, with 11 bases in the middle. This chain's CDR3 is CAWYGGLGANVLTS. CDR3 coding DNA: TGTGCCTGGTACGGGGGGCTTGGGGCCAACGTCCTGACTTCC.

In this sample, this clone turned up a few times. The chain couples TRBV30 to TRBJ2-5; TRBD2 is a possible D gene (5 bases). The J call may be faulty, since TRBJ2-7 better matches the DNA end. Germline values: CDR1 GTSNPN, CDR2 SVGIG (reference sequence). The CDR3 sequence is 12 residues long. The CDR3 DNA is TGTGCCTGGACCGGGGTTGGCTACGAGCAGTACTTC. Amino acid sequence: CAWTGVGYEQYF.

This clone came up many times. V and J are TRBV4-1 and TRBJ2-1; 8 bases agree with TRBD2. Germline-derived CDR1 and CDR2 are MGHRA and YSYEKL. V lost 0 bases, J lost 9 bases, and 7 bases stayed unmatched. This CDR3 contains 15 residues. The CDR3 spells CASSQDEATSAEQFF. The CDR3 DNA is TGCGCCAGCAGCCAAGATGAAGCGACTAGCGCTGAGCAGTTCTTC.

The gene calls are TRBV28 and TRBJ1-1, with D perhaps matching TRBD1 (5 bases). Per germline, CDR1 MDHEN and CDR2 SYDVKM. The V and J ends lost 4 bases and 5 bases respectively, with 11 bases between them. The CDR3 loop spans 13 amino acids. CDR3 coding DNA: TGTGCCAGCAGTTCCGGGGCTGGTACTGAAGCTTTCTTT. Protein product: CASSSGAGTEAFF.

This clone has a handful of counts. The chain is built from TRBV5-4 and TRBJ2-7; 10 nucleotides line up with TRBD2. Unmatched junction bases numbered 8, after V lost 4 bases and J lost 1 base. This CDR3 comprises 16 residues. Germline CDR1 SGHNT, CDR2 YYREEE (reference sequence). This chain's CDR3 is CASSPNSGRTSYEQYF. The CDR3 nucleotides are TGTGCCAGCAGCCCCAATAGCGGGAGGACGTCCTACGAGCAGTACTTC.